This TCR beta chain was retrieved from a study of cytomegalovirus exposure and HLA in healthy donors. As to this clone: Its target is unknown.

Vbeta (60) and Jbeta (13) primers were used in the PCR. Data came from immunoSEQ multiplex PCR; TCRdb stores just in-frame clones and leaves some out. This table has under 150,000 clones, approximately 71% appearing once. Overall study findings and caveats: Researchers counted roughly 150 TCR beta chains as cytomegalovirus-associated.

Material for sequencing was PBMCs. This clonotype originated in a woman aged 60-75 years in good health and CMV-seronegative.

The CDR3, as DNA: TGTGCCAGCAGCGTAGATGGCAGGTTTGGGGAAAAACTGTTTTTT. Translating gives CASSVDGRFGEKLFF. This chain uses TRBV9 with TRBJ1-4, with no clear D. Germline V CDR1 and CDR2: SGDLS, YYNGEE. V was clipped by 0 bases and J by 8 bases, with 14 bases between them. The CDR3 runs to 15 residues.